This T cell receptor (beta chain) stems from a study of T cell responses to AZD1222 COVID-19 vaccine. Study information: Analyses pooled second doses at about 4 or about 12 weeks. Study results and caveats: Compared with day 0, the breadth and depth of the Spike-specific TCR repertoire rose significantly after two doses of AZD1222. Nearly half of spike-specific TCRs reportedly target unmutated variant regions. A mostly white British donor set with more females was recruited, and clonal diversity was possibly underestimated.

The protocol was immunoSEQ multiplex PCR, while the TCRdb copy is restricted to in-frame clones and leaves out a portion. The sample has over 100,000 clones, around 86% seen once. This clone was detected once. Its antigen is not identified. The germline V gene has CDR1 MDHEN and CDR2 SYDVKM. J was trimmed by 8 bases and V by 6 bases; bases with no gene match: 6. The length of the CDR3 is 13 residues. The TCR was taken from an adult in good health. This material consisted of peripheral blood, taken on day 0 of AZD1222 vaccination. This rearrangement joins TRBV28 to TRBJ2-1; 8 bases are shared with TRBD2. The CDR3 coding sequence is TGTGCCAGCAGGGGCGGGGGGCAGTATGAGCAGTTCTTC. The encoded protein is CASRGGGQYEQFF.